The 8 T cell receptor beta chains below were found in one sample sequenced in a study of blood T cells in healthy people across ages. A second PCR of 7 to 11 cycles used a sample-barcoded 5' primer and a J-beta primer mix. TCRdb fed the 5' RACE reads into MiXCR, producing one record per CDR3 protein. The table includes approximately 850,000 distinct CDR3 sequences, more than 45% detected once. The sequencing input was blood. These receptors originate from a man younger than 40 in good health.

This CDR3 is CASSNRGSYEQYF. CDR3 nucleotide sequence: TGTGCCAGCAGTAACAGGGGTTCCTACGAGCAGTACTTC. The chain joins TRBV12-3 or TRBV12-4 to TRBJ2-7; 7 bases fit TRBD1. The length of the CDR3 is 13 residues. Germline trimming cut 5 bases from V and 1 base from J; bases unmatched to any gene: 2.

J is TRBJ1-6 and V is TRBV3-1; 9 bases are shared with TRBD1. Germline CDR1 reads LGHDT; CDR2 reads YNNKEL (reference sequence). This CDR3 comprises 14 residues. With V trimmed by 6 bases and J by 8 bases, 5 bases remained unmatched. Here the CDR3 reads CASSQDRGHSPLHF. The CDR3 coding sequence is TGTGCCAGCAGTCAGGACAGGGGACATTCACCCCTCCACTTT.

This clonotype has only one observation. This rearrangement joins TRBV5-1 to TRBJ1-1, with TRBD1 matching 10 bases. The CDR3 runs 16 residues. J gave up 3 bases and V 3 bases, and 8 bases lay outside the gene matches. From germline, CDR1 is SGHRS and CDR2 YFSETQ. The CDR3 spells CASSYRTGQGDTEAFF. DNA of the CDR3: TGCGCCAGCAGCTACCGGACTGGACAGGGGGACACTGAAGCTTTCTTT.

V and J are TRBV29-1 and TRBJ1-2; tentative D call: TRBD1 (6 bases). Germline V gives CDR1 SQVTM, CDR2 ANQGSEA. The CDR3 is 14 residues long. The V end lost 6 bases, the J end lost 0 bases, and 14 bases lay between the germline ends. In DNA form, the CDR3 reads TGCAGCGTCGCGGGGGGCGTTGCTAACTATGGCTACACCTTC. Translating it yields CSVAGGVANYGYTF.

The CDR3 DNA follows: TGTGCCAGCAGGGAAACTAGCGGGGGGTACGAGCAGTACTTC. Amino acid sequence: CASRETSGGYEQYF. This chain connects TRBV2 to TRBJ2-7; 12 bases agree with TRBD2. The CDR3 has 14 residues. Germline V gene data show CDR1 as SNHLY and CDR2 as FYNNEI. V was clipped by 6 bases and J by 4 bases; unmatched bases: 4.

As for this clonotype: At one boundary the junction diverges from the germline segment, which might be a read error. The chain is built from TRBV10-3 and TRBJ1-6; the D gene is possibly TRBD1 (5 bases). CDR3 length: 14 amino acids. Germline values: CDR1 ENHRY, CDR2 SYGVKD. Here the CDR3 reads CAISDRQRYSPPHF. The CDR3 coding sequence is TGTGCCATCAGTGATCGACAGAGATATTCACCCCCCCACTTT.

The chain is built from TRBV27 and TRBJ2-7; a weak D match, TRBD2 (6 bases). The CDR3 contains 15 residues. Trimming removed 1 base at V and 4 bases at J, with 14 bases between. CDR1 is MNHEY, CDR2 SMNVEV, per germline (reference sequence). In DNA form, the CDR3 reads TGTGCCAGCAGTTTATTGGGGGGATTTGGATACGAGCAGTACTTC. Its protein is CASSLLGGFGYEQYF.

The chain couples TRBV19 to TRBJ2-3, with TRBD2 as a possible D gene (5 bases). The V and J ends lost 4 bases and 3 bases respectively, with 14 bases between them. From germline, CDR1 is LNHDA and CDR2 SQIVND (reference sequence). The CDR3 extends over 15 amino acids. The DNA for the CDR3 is TGTGCCAGTAGTACGTCACGGGAAGGTACAGATACGCAGTATTTT. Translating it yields CASSTSREGTDTQYF. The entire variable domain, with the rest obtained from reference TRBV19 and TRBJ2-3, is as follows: DGGITQSPKYLFRKEGQNVTLSCEQNLNHDAMYWYRQDPGQGLRLIYYSQIVNDFQKGDIAEGYSVSREKKESFPLTVTSAQKNPTAFYLCASSTSREGTDTQYFGPGTRLTVL.